The rows below give T cell receptor beta chains drawn from one sample of a study of T cell responses to AZD1222 COVID-19 vaccine. Method: immunoSEQ multiplex PCR; TCRdb's copy keeps in-frame clones and lacks some. The sample holds 110,000 to 150,000 clones; 90% are singletons and the top ten take roughly 3.2%. The input for sequencing was peripheral blood, taken on day 0 of AZD1222 vaccination. Source of these receptors: an adult in good health. Both conserved end residues are part of each CDR3. A D gene is named only where the DNA matches it firmly. Clone size is not always given. Where it is, it says once, few, many or a class for expanded clones.

>13|TRBJ1-1|-|-|TRBV30
CAWSVRALPGGFF
TGTGCCTGGAGTGTAAGGGCCCTCCCTGGGGGTTTCTTT
>14|TRBJ2-5|-|-|TRBV11-3
CASSRRVQQETQYF
TGTGCCAGCAGTAGGAGGGTTCAACAAGAGACCCAGTACTTC
>15|TRBJ1-5|-|-|TRBV18
CASSPTGHSNQPQHF
TGTGCCAGCTCACCGACAGGACATAGCAATCAGCCCCAGCATTTT
>16|TRBJ2-5|-|few|TRBV5-1
CASSDTIGTAQETQYF
TGCGCCAGCAGCGATACCATCGGGACGGCCCAAGAGACCCAGTACTTC
>13|TRBJ2-7|-|-|TRBV9
CASSVAASYEQYF
TGTGCCAGCAGCGTAGCTGCCAGCTACGAGCAGTACTTC
>17|TRBJ2-2|TRBD2|-|TRBV5-6
CASSLRTSGANTGELFF
TGTGCCAGCAGCTTGAGGACTAGCGGGGCGAACACCGGGGAGCTGTTTTTT
>14|TRBJ2-3|-|-|TRBV11-3
CASSLAGLTDTQYF
TGTGCCAGCAGCTTGGCCGGGCTCACAGATACGCAGTATTTT
>15|TRBJ2-7|TRBD1|-|TRBV15
CATSQGTGSSYEQYF
TGTGCCACCAGCCAGGGGACAGGGAGTTCCTACGAGCAGTACTTC
>15|TRBJ1-2|-|-|TRBV14
CASSQDLWGLIGYTF
TGTGCCAGCAGCCAAGATCTGTGGGGCTTGATCGGCTACACCTTC
>14|TRBJ2-7|TRBD2|-|TRBV7-6
CASSPTSRAYEQYF
TGTGCCAGCAGCCCGACTAGCAGGGCCTACGAGCAGTACTTC
>17|TRBJ2-7|TRBD2|-|TRBV18
CASSHGTSGVHSYEQYF
TGTGCCAGCTCCCACGGGACTAGCGGGGTCCACTCCTACGAGCAGTACTTC
>16|TRBJ2-3|TRBD2|-|TRBV3-1/TRBV3-2
CASSPKKRGRGDTQYF
TGTGCCAGCAGCCCCAAGAAGCGGGGACGGGGGGATACGCAGTATTTT
>15|TRBJ2-7|TRBD1|-|TRBV2
CASSPGTVAPAEQYF
TGTGCCAGCAGCCCCGGGACAGTCGCACCGGCCGAGCAGTACTTC
>14|TRBJ2-1|TRBD2|-|TRBV19
CASSLAGTYNEQFF
TGTGCCAGTAGCCTAGCGGGAACCTACAATGAGCAGTTCTTC
>15|TRBJ2-5|TRBD2|-|TRBV5-1
CASSLLAGSLETQYF
TGCGCCAGCAGCTTGTTAGCGGGAAGCCTAGAGACCCAGTACTTC
>12|TRBJ2-1|-|-|TRBV7-2
CASSFNYNEQFF
TGTGCCAGCAGCTTCAACTACAATGAGCAGTTCTTC
>14|TRBJ1-5|-|-|TRBV28
CASSFVLGNQPQHF
TGTGCCAGCAGTTTTGTACTGGGCAATCAGCCCCAGCATTTT
>12|TRBJ1-2|-|-|TRBV29-1
CSVGAASYGYTF
TGCAGCGTTGGGGCAGCGTCCTATGGCTACACCTTC
>14|TRBJ2-5|TRBD1|-|TRBV15
CATSLGQGVETQYF
TGTGCCACCAGTCTAGGACAGGGGGTTGAGACCCAGTACTTC
>14|TRBJ1-1|-|-|TRBV30
CAWRRGGGSDEAFF
TGTGCCTGGAGGCGGGGGGGAGGTAGCGATGAAGCTTTCTTT
>14|TRBJ2-7|TRBD1|-|TRBV10-1
CASSERQGCHEQYF
TGCGCCAGCAGTGAACGACAGGGTTGCCACGAGCAGTACTTC
>13|TRBJ2-7|TRBD1|-|TRBV12-3/TRBV12-4
CASSRGQGYEQYF
TGTGCCAGCAGTAGGGGACAGGGCTACGAGCAGTACTTC
>19|TRBJ1-4|TRBD1|-|TRBV19
CATLPELGQAGLGREKLFF
TGTGCCACCCTACCGGAGTTGGGACAGGCCGGATTGGGAAGGGAAAAACTGTTTTTT
>13|TRBJ1-1|-|once|TRBV14
CASSQGGYTEAFF
TGTGCCAGCAGCCAGGGAGGGTACACTGAAGCTTTCTTT
>15|TRBJ1-4|-|-|TRBV27
CASRSLNRVGEKLFF
TGTGCCAGCAGGTCATTAAACAGGGTTGGGGAAAAACTGTTTTTT
>12|TRBJ2-7|-|medium-sized|TRBV15
CATSGQSYEQYF
TGTGCCACCAGCGGACAGAGCTACGAGCAGTACTTC
>13|TRBJ1-4|-|-|TRBV30
CAWRDRRGEKLFF
TGTGCCTGGCGCGACAGGAGAGGGGAAAAACTGTTTTTT
>15|TRBJ1-1|-|-|TRBV29-1
CSGATVRPLNTEAFF
TGCAGCGGTGCTACAGTTCGGCCCCTGAACACTGAAGCTTTCTTT
>16|TRBJ2-1|-|-|TRBV19
CASSKGSLSSYNEQFF
TGTGCCAGTAGTAAAGGATCTCTGAGCTCCTACAATGAGCAGTTCTTC
>19|TRBJ1-6|-|once|TRBV13
CASSLGKERDSLGNSPLHF
TGTGCCAGCAGCTTAGGAAAGGAACGGGACTCTTTAGGGAATTCACCCCTCCACTTT
>19|TRBJ1-5|TRBD1|-|TRBV28
CASSPRRQGGGISNQPQHF
TGTGCCAGCAGTCCCCGCAGACAGGGAGGTGGGATTAGCAATCAGCCCCAGCATTTT